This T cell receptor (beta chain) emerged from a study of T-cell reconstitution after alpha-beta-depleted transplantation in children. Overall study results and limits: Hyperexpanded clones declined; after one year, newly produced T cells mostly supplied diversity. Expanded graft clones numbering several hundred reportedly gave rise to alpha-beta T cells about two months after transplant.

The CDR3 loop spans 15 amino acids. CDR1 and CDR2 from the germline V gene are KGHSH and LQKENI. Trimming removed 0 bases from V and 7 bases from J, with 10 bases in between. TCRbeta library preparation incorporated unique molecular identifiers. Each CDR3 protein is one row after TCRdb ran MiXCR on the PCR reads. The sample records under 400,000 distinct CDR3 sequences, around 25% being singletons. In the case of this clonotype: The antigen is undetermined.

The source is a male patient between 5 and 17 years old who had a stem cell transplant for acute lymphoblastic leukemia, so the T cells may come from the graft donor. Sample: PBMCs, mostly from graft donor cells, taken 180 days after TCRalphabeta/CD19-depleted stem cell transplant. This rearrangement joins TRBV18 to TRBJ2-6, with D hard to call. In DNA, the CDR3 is TGTGCCAGCTCACCACCGCGGATATTTGCCAACGTCCTGACTTTC. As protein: CASSPPRIFANVLTF.